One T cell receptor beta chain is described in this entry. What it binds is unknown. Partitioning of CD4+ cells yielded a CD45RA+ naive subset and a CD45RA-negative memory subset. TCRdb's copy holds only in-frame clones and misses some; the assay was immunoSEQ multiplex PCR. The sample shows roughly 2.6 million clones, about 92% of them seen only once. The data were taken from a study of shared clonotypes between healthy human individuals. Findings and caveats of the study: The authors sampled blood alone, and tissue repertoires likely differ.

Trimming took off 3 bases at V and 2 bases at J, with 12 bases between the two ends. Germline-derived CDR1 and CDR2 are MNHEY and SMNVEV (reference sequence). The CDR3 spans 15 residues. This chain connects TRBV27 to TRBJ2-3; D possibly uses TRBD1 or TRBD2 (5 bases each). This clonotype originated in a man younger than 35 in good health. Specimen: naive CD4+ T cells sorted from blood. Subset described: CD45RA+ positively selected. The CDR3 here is CASSFWGRYTDTQYF. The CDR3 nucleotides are TGTGCCAGCAGTTTTTGGGGGAGATACACAGATACGCAGTATTTT.